A selection of T cell receptor beta chains follows, all from one sample in a study of T cells in Graves' hyperthyroidism and ophthalmopathy. TCRdb re-analysed the multiplex PCR reads in MiXCR, keeping a single row per CDR3 protein. The sample has about 350,000 distinct CDR3 sequences; 18% are singletons. Material: blood. These receptors were obtained from a woman between 40 and 50 years old with Graves' ophthalmopathy. CDR3s include the opening cysteine and the closing phenylalanine or tryptophan. The D gene is left open where the match is weak. A clone size is listed for some rows: how often the clone was seen (once, few, many), or a class if it is expanded.

j_call	v_call	d_call	clone_size	cdr3_nt	cdr3_aa
TRBJ2-5	TRBV7-2	TRBD1	many	TGTGCCAGCAGCCCCGGGACAGGGGTTGGAGAGACCCAGTACTTC	CASSPGTGVGETQYF
TRBJ2-7	TRBV12-3/TRBV12-4	NA	many	TGTGCCAGCAGTGCCGGGACACTCTCCTACGAGCAGTACTTC	CASSAGTLSYEQYF
TRBJ2-6	TRBV7-8	NA	NA	TGTGCCAGCAGCTCGAGCTTGGGGGCCAACGTCCTGACTTTC	CASSSSLGANVLTF
TRBJ1-6	TRBV28	NA	NA	TGTGCCAGCAGTTTAAGTCGAGGCTTCGGGCCCGGAATAAATTCACCCCTCCACTTT	CASSLSRGFGPGINSPLHF
TRBJ2-7	TRBV5-1	NA	NA	TGCGCCAGCAGCCCGGAGGACGGCCGCTTGACGTACGAGCAGTACTTC	CASSPEDGRLTYEQYF
TRBJ2-2	TRBV28	NA	many	TGTGCCAGCAGTTCCGGGACGGCGAACACCGGGGAGCTGTTTTTT	CASSSGTANTGELFF
TRBJ1-2	TRBV6-1	NA	many	TGTGCCAGCAGTGAAGTTCAGCCCAATGGCTACACCTTC	CASSEVQPNGYTF
TRBJ2-7	TRBV7-8	NA	NA	TGTGTCAGCAGCTTAGAGCACCGGAGCTCCTACGAGCAGTACTTC	CVSSLEHRSSYEQYF
TRBJ2-5	TRBV12-5	TRBD1	many	TGTGCTAGTGGTTCGACAAAAGGGGGCTCGGAGGAGACCCAGTACTTC	CASGSTKGGSEETQYF
TRBJ2-7	TRBV7-8	NA	many	TGTGCCAGCAGCATACACAGGGTTCGACCATACTACGAGCAGTACTTC	CASSIHRVRPYYEQYF
TRBJ2-5	TRBV20-1	TRBD2	many	TGCAGTGCTAGAGAACTAGCGGGAACCCAAGAGACCCAGTACTTC	CSARELAGTQETQYF
TRBJ2-2	TRBV7-2	NA	many	TGTGCCAGCAGCTTATTAGGGCCCCTCGAGGGCGCCGGGGAGCTGTTTTTT	CASSLLGPLEGAGELFF
TRBJ1-2	TRBV28	TRBD1	many	TGTGCCAGCACCTTCAACAGGGGCTATGGCTACACCTTC	CASTFNRGYGYTF
TRBJ2-7	TRBV6-2/TRBV6-3	NA	many	TGTGCCAGCAGTTACTTGCGGGGCTCCTACGAGCAGTACTTC	CASSYLRGSYEQYF
TRBJ2-1	TRBV20-1	TRBD2	many	TGCAGTGCTAGAGTAGCGGGCGGACCATCCTACAATGAGCAGTTCTTC	CSARVAGGPSYNEQFF
TRBJ2-2	TRBV9	NA	many	TGTGCCAGCAGCGGTGGTAGCCTGACCGGGGAGCTGTTTTTT	CASSGGSLTGELFF
TRBJ1-1	TRBV7-3	NA	NA	TGTGCCAGCAGCTCCCTTGGGGCAGCGAACACTGAAGCTTTCTTT	CASSSLGAANTEAFF
TRBJ2-2	TRBV6-5	NA	many	TGTGCCAGCAGTTCGCTCGTTCGGTACACCGGGGAGCTGTTTTTT	CASSSLVRYTGELFF
TRBJ1-1	TRBV29-1	NA	many	TGCAGCGTTTCATTCGCGGACACTGAAGCTTTCTTT	CSVSFADTEAFF
TRBJ2-4	TRBV2	NA	many	TGTGCCAGCAGTGAATTGGTGGCCGTAAACATTCAGTACTTC	CASSELVAVNIQYF
TRBJ2-7	TRBV28	NA	many	TGTGCCAGCAGTTTGGGCGGAGTTCCCTACGAGCAGTACTTC	CASSLGGVPYEQYF
TRBJ1-2	TRBV6-1	NA	NA	TGTGCCGTAGGGAGGGCGGACGGTCCCTATGGCTACACCTTC	CAVGRADGPYGYTF
TRBJ1-6	TRBV15	NA	many	TGTGCCACCACCGCGTCGGGGGGCTGGAGTTCACCCCTCCACTTT	CATTASGGWSSPLHF
TRBJ2-2	TRBV28	TRBD1	few	TGTGCCAGCTGTTTTGGGGGGACAGGAAACACCGGGGAGCTGTTTTTT	CASCFGGTGNTGELFF
TRBJ1-2	TRBV5-1	TRBD1	many	TGCGCCAGCAGCGGAACAGGGGGCTATGGCTACACCTTC	CASSGTGGYGYTF
TRBJ2-5	TRBV28	TRBD2	many	TGTGCCAGCAGGGAGGCGGGAGGGGAGACCCAGTACTTC	CASREAGGETQYF
TRBJ1-2	TRBV6-2/TRBV6-3	NA	many	TGTGCCAGCAGTCGGACGGCCCTGGGCTACACCTTC	CASSRTALGYTF
TRBJ2-7	TRBV7-9	NA	many	TGTGCCAGCAGCTTAGGGGGAATCGGTCCCTACGAGCAGTACTTC	CASSLGGIGPYEQYF
TRBJ1-1	TRBV28	TRBD1	many	TGTGCCAGCAGTTTATCGGGACAGGGGGCCGGTGAAGCTTTCTTT	CASSLSGQGAGEAFF
TRBJ1-2	TRBV24-1	NA	NA	TGTGCCACTGGCGAGGGTCCTAGTGGCTACACCTTC	CATGEGPSGYTF
TRBJ1-5	TRBV20-1	NA	many	TGCAGTGCTAGAGATCGGGGATATGGCAATCAGCCCCAGCATTTT	CSARDRGYGNQPQHF
TRBJ2-7	TRBV2	TRBD2	NA	TGTGCCAGCAGGTCGGGGACTAGCGGGAGGTTCTACGAGCAGTACTTC	CASRSGTSGRFYEQYF
TRBJ1-1	TRBV11-2	NA	many	TGTGCCAGCAGTCCTCCCCGGGAGACGAGGACTGAAGCTTTCTTT	CASSPPRETRTEAFF
TRBJ2-7	TRBV7-8	NA	NA	TGTGCCAGCAGCTTAACGGCGGAGCTAGAGCAGTACTTC	CASSLTAELEQYF
TRBJ1-5	TRBV6-1	NA	NA	TGTGCCAGCAGTGCGCAAGGGGGGTCCCAGCATTTT	CASSAQGGSQHF
TRBJ1-1	TRBV5-1	NA	many	TGCGCCAGCAGCTTGGCCCGACAGACGCAGGCTTTCTTT	CASSLARQTQAFF
TRBJ1-1	TRBV12-3/TRBV12-4	NA	many	TGTGCCAGCAGCCCCGACAGGACCCGCGGTGGGGCTTTCTTT	CASSPDRTRGGAFF
TRBJ2-5	TRBV4-1	NA	many	TGCGCCAGCAGCCAAGAGGGCAGAGAGCAAGAGACCCAGTACTTC	CASSQEGREQETQYF
TRBJ1-2	TRBV12-5	NA	many	TGTGCTAGTGGTTTGTGGAAGAACTATGGCTACACCTTC	CASGLWKNYGYTF
TRBJ1-5	TRBV12-3/TRBV12-4	NA	many	TGTGCCAGCAGTACAGGGTTTCAGCCCCAGCATTTT	CASSTGFQPQHF
TRBJ2-6	TRBV6-5	NA	NA	TGTGCCAGCAGTTACTCGGGTTGGGGGTCTGGGGCCAACGTCCTGACTTTC	CASSYSGWGSGANVLTF
TRBJ2-2	TRBV6-2/TRBV6-3	NA	many	TGTGCCACCTCGGCGACTTTTACGAACACCGGGGAGCTGTTTTTT	CATSATFTNTGELFF
TRBJ2-7	TRBV11-2	TRBD2	many	TGTGCCAGCAGCCCAAAGGGACTAGCGGGAGTGGAGCAGTACTTC	CASSPKGLAGVEQYF
TRBJ1-2	TRBV29-1	NA	many	TGCAGCGTTACAGGCGAAGCTAACTATGGCTACACCTTC	CSVTGEANYGYTF
TRBJ2-5	TRBV20-1	NA	NA	TGCAGTGCTGAGACTGCCGAGACCCAGTACTTC	CSAETAETQYF
TRBJ2-1	TRBV28	TRBD2	many	TGTGCCTCCCAAGGCGGGAGTCTTGTCCATGAGCAGTTCTTC	CASQGGSLVHEQFF
TRBJ2-7	TRBV5-1	NA	many	TGCGCCAGCAGCTTGGGGTCATCTTCCTACGAGCAGTACTTC	CASSLGSSSYEQYF
TRBJ1-2	TRBV28	NA	many	TGTGCCAGCTTAATCAGGGGTTCCTCTAACTATGGCTACACCTTC	CASLIRGSSNYGYTF
TRBJ2-5	TRBV7-7	NA	many	TGTGCTAGCAGCTTAGCGGGACAGGCAGAGACCCAGTACTTC	CASSLAGQAETQYF
TRBJ2-2	TRBV6-2/TRBV6-3	TRBD2	many	TGTGCCAGCAGGCGGAGCTTGGGACTAGCGGGATCCGGGGAGCTGTTTTTT	CASRRSLGLAGSGELFF
TRBJ2-7	TRBV20-1	TRBD2	many	TGCAGTGCTAGAGCAGGGGAAGCGGGAGGCTACGAGCAGTACTTC	CSARAGEAGGYEQYF
TRBJ2-4	TRBV10-2	TRBD2	many	TGCGCCAGCAACCTAGCGGGAGAAAACATTCAGTACTTC	CASNLAGENIQYF
TRBJ1-3	TRBV20-1	TRBD1	many	TGCAGTGCTAGTGGGACAGCTGGAAACACCATATATTTT	CSASGTAGNTIYF
TRBJ1-2	TRBV29-1	NA	many	TGCAGCGTTGTCGAACCAGGCTATGGCTACACCTTC	CSVVEPGYGYTF
TRBJ2-5	TRBV12-3/TRBV12-4	TRBD2	many	TGTGCCAGCAGTTTTACTGGCGGGAGACAAGAGACCCAGTACTTC	CASSFTGGRQETQYF
TRBJ2-5	TRBV7-8	NA	once	TGTGCCAGCAGCACCAGCGCTAGCAGAGAGACCCAGTACTTC	CASSTSASRETQYF
TRBJ2-7	TRBV7-9	TRBD2	many	TGTGCCAGCAGCTTACTAGCGGACTCCTACGAGCAGTACTTC	CASSLLADSYEQYF